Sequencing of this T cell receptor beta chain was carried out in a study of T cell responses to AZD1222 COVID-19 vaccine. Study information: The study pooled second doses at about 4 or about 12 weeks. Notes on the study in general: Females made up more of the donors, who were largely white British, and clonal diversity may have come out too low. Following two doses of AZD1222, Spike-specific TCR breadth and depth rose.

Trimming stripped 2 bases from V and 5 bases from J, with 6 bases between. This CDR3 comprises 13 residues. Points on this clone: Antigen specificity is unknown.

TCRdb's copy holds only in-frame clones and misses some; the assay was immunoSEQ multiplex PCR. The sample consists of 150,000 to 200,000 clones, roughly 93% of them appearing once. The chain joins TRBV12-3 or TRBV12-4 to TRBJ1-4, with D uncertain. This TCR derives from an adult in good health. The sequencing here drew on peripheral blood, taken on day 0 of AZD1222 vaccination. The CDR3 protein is CASSLWYNEKLFF. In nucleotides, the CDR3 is TGTGCCAGCAGTTTATGGTACAATGAAAAACTGTTTTTT.